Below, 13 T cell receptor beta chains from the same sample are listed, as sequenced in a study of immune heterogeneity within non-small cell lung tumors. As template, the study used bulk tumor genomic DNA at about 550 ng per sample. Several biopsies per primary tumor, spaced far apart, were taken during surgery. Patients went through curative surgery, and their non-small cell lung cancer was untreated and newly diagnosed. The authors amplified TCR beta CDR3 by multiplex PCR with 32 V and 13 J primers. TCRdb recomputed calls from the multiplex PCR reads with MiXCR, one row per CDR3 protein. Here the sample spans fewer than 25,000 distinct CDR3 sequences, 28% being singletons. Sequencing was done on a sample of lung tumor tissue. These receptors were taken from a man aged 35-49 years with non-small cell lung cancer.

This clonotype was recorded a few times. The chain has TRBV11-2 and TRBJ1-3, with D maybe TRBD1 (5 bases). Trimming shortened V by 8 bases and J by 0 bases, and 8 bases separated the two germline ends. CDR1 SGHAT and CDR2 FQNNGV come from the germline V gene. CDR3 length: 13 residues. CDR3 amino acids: CASYGASGNTIYF. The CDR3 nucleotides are TGTGCCAGCTACGGGGCCTCTGGAAACACCATATATTTT.

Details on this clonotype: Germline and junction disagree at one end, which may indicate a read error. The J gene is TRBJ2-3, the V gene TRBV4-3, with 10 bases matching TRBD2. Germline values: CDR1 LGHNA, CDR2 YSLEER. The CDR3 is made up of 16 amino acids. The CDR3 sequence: CASSQDLAGVTYTQYF. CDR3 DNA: TGCGCCAGCAGCCAAGATCTAGCGGGAGTCACATATACGCAGTATTTT.

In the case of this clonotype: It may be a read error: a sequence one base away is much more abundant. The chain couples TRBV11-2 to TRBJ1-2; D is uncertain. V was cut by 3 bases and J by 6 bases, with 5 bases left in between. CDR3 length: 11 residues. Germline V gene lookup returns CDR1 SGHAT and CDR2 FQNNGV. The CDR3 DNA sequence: TGTGCCAGCAGCTTTAGAAATGGCTACACCTTC. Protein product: CASSFRNGYTF.

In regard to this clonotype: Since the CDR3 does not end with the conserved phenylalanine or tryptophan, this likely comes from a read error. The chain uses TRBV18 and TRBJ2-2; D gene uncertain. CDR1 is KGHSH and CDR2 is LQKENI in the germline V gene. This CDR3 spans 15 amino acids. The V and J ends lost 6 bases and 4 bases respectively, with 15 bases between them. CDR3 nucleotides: TGTGCCAGCTCGCAGGAAGGACGTGGCACCGGGGAGCTGTTTTCT. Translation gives CASSQEGRGTGELFS.

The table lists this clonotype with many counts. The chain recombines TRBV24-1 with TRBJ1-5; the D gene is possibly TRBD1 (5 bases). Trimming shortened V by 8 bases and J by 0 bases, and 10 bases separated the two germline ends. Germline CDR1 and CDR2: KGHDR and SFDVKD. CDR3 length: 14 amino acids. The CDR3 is CATTEGLSNQPQHF. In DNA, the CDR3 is TGTGCCACCACTGAGGGGCTTAGCAATCAGCCCCAGCATTTT.

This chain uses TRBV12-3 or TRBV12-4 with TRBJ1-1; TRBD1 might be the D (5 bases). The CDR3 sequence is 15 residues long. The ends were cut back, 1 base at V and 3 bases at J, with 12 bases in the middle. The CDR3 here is CASSLGWGGDTEAFF. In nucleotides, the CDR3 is TGTGCCAGCAGTTTAGGTTGGGGGGGGGACACTGAAGCTTTCTTT.

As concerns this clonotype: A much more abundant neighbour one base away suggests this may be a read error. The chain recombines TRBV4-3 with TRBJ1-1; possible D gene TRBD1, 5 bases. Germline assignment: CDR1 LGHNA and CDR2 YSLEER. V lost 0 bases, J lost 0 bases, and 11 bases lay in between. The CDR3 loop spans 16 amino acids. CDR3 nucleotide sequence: TGCGCCAGCAGCCAAGATTGGGGGGACTTGAACACTGAAGCTTTCTTT. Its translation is CASSQDWGDLNTEAFF.

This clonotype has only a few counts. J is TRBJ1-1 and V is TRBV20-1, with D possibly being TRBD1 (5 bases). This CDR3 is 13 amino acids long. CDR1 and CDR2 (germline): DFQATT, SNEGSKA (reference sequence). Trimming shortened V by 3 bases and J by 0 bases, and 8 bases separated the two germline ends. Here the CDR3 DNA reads TGCAGTGCTAGGGGACGGCTGAACACTGAAGCTTTCTTT. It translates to CSARGRLNTEAFF.

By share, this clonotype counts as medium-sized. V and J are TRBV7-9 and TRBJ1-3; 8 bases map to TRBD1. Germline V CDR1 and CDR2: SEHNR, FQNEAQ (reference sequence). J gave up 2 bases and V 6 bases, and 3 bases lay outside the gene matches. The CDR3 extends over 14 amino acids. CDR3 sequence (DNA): TGTGCCAGCAGTTCACAGGGGGCTGGAAACACCATATATTTT. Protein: CASSSQGAGNTIYF.

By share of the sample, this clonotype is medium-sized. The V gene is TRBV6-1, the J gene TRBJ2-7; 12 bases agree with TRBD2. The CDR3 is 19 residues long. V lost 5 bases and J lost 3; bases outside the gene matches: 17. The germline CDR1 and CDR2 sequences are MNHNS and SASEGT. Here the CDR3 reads CASSSRRTIGLAGLYEQYF. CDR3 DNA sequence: TGTGCCAGCAGTTCCAGAAGAACTATCGGACTAGCGGGGCTCTACGAGCAGTACTTC.

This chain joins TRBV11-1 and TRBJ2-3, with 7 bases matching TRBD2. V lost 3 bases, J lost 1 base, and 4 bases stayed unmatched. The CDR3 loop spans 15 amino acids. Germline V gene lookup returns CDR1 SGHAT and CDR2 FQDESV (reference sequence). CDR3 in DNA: TGTGCCAGCAGCTTTAGGGCGGGAGGCACAGATACGCAGTATTTT. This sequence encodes CASSFRAGGTDTQYF.

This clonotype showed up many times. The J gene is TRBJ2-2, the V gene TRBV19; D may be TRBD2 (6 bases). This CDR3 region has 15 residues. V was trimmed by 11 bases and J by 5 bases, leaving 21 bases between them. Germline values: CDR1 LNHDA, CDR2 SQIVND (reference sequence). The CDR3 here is CASKEGRLSTGELFF. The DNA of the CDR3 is TGTGCCTCTAAGGAGGGGCGGCTCTCTACCGGGGAGCTGTTTTTT.

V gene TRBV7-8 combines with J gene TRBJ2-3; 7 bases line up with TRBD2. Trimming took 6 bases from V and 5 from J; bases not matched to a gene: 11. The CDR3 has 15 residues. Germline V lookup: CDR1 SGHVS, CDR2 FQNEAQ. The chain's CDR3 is CASRQSGGALDTQYF. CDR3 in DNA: TGTGCCAGCAGGCAGTCGGGGGGAGCGTTAGATACGCAGTATTTT.